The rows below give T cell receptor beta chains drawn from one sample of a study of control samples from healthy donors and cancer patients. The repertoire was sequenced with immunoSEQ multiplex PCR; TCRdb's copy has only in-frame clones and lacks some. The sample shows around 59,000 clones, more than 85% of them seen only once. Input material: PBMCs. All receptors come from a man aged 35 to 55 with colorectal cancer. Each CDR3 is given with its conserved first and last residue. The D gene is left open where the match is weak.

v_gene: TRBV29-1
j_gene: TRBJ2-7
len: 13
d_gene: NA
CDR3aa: CSVEDKGDGFPYF
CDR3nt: TGCAGCGTTGAAGATAAAGGGGACGGGTTTCCGTACTTC

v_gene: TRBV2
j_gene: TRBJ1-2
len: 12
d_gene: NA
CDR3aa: CASALGVLGYTF
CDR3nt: TGTGCCAGCGCCCTGGGCGTCCTAGGCTACACCTTC

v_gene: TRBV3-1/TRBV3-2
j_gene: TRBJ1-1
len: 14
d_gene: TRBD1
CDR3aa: CASSQGTGLTEAFF
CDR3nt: TGTGCCAGCAGCCAAGGGACAGGGTTGACTGAAGCTTTCTTT

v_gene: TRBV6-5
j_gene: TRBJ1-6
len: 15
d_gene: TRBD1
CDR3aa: CASRPTQGVNSPLHF
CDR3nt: TGTGCCAGCAGACCGACACAGGGGGTTAATTCACCCCTCCACTTT

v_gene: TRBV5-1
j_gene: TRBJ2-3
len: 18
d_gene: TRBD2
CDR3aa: CASQDWRGAIASTDTQYF
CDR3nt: TGCGCCAGCCAAGATTGGCGGGGGGCAATAGCTAGCACAGATACGCAGTATTTT

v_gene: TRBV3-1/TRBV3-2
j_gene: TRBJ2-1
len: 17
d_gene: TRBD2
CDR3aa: CASSRSSGGASYNEQFF
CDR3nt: TGTGCCAGCAGCCGATCTAGCGGGGGGGCGTCCTACAATGAGCAGTTCTTC

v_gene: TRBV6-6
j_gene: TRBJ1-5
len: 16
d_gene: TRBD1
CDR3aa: CASSDSRQGGNQPQHF
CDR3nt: TGTGCCAGCAGTGACTCCCGACAGGGTGGCAATCAGCCCCAGCATTTT

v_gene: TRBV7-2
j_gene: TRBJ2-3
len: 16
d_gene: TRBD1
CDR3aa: CASSLEIGQGTDTQYF
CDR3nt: TGTGCCAGCAGCTTAGAGATTGGACAGGGCACAGATACGCAGTATTTT

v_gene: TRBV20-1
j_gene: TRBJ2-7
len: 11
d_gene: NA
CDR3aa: CSARVKGEQYF
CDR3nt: TGCAGTGCTAGAGTTAAGGGCGAGCAGTACTTC

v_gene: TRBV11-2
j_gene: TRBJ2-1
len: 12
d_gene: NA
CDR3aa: CASREGGVEQFF
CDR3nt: TGTGCCAGCAGGGAGGGGGGGGTTGAGCAGTTCTTC

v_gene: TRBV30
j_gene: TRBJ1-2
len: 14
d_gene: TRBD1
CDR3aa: CAWSGTGGPYGYTF
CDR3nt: TGTGCCTGGAGTGGGACAGGGGGGCCCTATGGCTACACCTTC